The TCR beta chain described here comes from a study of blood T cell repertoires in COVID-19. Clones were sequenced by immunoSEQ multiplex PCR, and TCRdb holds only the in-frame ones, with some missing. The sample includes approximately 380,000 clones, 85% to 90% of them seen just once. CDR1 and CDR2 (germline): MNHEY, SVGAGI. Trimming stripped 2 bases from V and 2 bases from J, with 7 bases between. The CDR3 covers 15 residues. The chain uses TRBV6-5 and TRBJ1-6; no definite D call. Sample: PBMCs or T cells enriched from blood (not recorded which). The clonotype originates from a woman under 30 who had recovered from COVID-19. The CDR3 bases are TGTGCCAGCAGTTACGGGCCGACCTATAATTCACCCCTCCACTTT. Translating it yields CASSYGPTYNSPLHF.